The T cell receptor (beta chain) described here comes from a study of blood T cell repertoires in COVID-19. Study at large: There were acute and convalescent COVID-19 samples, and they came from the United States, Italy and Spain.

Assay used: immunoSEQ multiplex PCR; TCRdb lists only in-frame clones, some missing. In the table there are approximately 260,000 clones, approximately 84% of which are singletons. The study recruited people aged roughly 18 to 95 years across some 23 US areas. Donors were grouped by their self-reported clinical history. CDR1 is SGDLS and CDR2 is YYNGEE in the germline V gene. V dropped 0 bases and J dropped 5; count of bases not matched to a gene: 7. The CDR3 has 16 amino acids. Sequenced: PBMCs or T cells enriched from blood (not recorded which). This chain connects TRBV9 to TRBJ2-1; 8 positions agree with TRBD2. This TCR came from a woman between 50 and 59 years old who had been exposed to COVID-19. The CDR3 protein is CASSVAGRGGHNEQFF. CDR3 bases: TGTGCCAGCAGCGTAGCAGGTCGGGGGGGTCACAATGAGCAGTTCTTC.